These 15 T cell receptor beta chains were sequenced from one sample in a study of shared clonotypes between healthy human individuals. Method: immunoSEQ multiplex PCR; TCRdb's copy keeps in-frame clones and lacks some. The sample has 2 million to 2.5 million clones, about 93% seen once; the top ten hold more than 1.5%. Selected positively for CCR7 and CD45RO-negative, naive CD8 cells excluded terminally differentiated effector memory CD45RA+ cells. The sequencing input was naive CD8+ T cells from PBMCs. These receptor sequences come from a man between 18 and 35 years old in good health. Some clones in this sample may be carry-over from other donors' samples.

The rearrangement links TRBV6-6 to TRBJ2-3; D perhaps matches TRBD2 (6 bases). The CDR3 covers 16 residues. Germline V gene lookup returns CDR1 MNHNY and CDR2 SVGAGI (reference sequence). V was shortened by 5 bases and J by 0 bases, with 15 bases between the two germline ends. The chain's CDR3 is CASSRQPGLSTDTQYF. CDR3 in DNA: TGTGCCAGCAGTAGGCAACCGGGACTCAGCACAGATACGCAGTATTTT.

This chain's CDR3 is CASSFGGTYEQYF. The CDR3 DNA follows: TGTGCCAGCAGCTTCGGTGGAACCTACGAGCAGTACTTC. The J gene is TRBJ2-7, the V gene TRBV5-5; the D is unclear. This CDR3 region has 13 residues. From germline, CDR1 is SGHKS and CDR2 YYEKEE (reference sequence). Trimming removed 2 bases at V and 2 bases at J, with 8 bases between.

V gene TRBV10-3 combines with J gene TRBJ2-5; 7 bases match TRBD2. The CDR3 is 14 amino acids. Losses at the gene ends were 8 bases for V and 4 bases for J; bases not matched to a gene: 10. The germline CDR1 and CDR2 sequences are ENHRY and SYGVKD. The CDR3 DNA follows: TGTGCCATCGGGGGGGTCGGGATCGGAGAGACCCAGTACTTC. Its translation is CAIGGVGIGETQYF.

The chain recombines TRBV4-3 with TRBJ2-2, with D unresolved. From germline, CDR1 is LGHNA and CDR2 YSLEER. Trimming removed 5 bases at V and 6 bases at J, with 7 bases between. The CDR3 contains 12 residues. The CDR3 here is CASSSRAGELFF. The CDR3 coding sequence is TGCGCCAGCAGCTCCCGGGCCGGGGAGCTGTTTTTT.

The V and J genes are TRBV27 and TRBJ1-2; D is possibly TRBD1 (5 bases). The CDR3 is 14 residues long. Trimming shortened V by 8 bases and J by 5 bases, and 18 bases separated the two germline ends. Germline CDR1 reads MNHEY; CDR2 reads SMNVEV (reference sequence). The CDR3 is CASHGRQGDYGYTF. The DNA for the CDR3 is TGTGCCAGCCACGGTCGGCAGGGAGATTATGGCTACACCTTC.

V and J are TRBV7-8 and TRBJ2-7; D is undetermined. Germline V CDR1 and CDR2: SGHVS, FQNEAQ. The ends were cut back, 3 bases at V and 0 bases at J, with 12 bases in the middle. This CDR3 region has 15 residues. CDR3 bases: TGTGCCAGCAGCTTTAACACAGCGAGCTCCTACGAGCAGTACTTC. Translated: CASSFNTASSYEQYF.

The V gene is TRBV7-9, the J gene TRBJ1-2; a possible D gene is TRBD1 (5 bases). The CDR3 is 15 amino acids. Germline V lookup: CDR1 SEHNR, CDR2 FQNEAQ (reference sequence). Trimming took 5 bases from V and 0 from J, leaving 13 bases between them. The CDR3 sequence: CASSPWLDTNYGYTF. Written as DNA, the CDR3 is TGTGCCAGCAGCCCCTGGTTGGACACTAACTATGGCTACACCTTC.

This clone was counted only a few times. This chain links TRBV27 with TRBJ2-7; D perhaps matches TRBD2 (5 bases). Germline V gene sequence: CDR1 MNHEY, CDR2 SMNVEV (reference sequence). The CDR3 runs 14 residues. V was cut by 3 bases and J by 0 bases, with 9 bases left in between. CDR3 amino acids: CASSFISDSYEQYF. The CDR3 coding sequence is TGTGCCAGCAGTTTTATTAGCGACTCCTACGAGCAGTACTTC.

CDR3 region: CASNPRGNEKLFF. CDR3 DNA: TGTGCCAGTAATCCCAGGGGTAACGAAAAACTGTTTTTT. The chain couples TRBV19 to TRBJ1-4; tentatively, D is TRBD1 (6 bases). CDR3 length: 13 amino acids. In germline, CDR1 is LNHDA, CDR2 SQIVND (reference sequence). The V end was cut by 7 bases, the J end by 8 bases, with 14 bases between. Full variable domain (remainder filled in from reference TRBV19 and TRBJ1-4): DGGITQSPKYLFRKEGQNVTLSCEQNLNHDAMYWYRQDPGQGLRLIYYSQIVNDFQKGDIAEGYSVSREKKESFPLTVTSAQKNPTAFYLCASNPRGNEKLFFGSGTQLSVL.

The V gene is TRBV13, the J gene TRBJ2-2, with 8 nucleotides matching TRBD1. In germline, CDR1 is PRHDT, CDR2 FYEKMQ (reference sequence). Unmatched junction bases numbered 4, after V lost 7 bases and J lost 3 bases. The CDR3 loop spans 14 amino acids. DNA of the CDR3: TGTGCCAGCACCCAGGGGGCCGACACCGGGGAGCTGTTTTTT. This encodes CASTQGADTGELFF.

CDR3 loop: CASSLGDRNIQYF. The DNA of the CDR3 is TGTGCCAGCAGCTTGGGGGACAGAAACATTCAGTACTTC. The chain uses TRBV5-6 and TRBJ2-4, with 7 bases that match TRBD1. The CDR3 covers 13 residues. With 0 bases clipped from V and 6 bases from J, the junction kept 0 bases outside the gene matches. Germline lookup yields CDR1 SGHDT and CDR2 YYEEEE.

The rearrangement uses TRBV28 and TRBJ2-7; 8 nucleotides agree with TRBD1. The V segment lost 3 bases and the J segment 0 bases; nucleotides outside the gene matches: 10. Germline lookup yields CDR1 MDHEN and CDR2 SYDVKM. The CDR3 is 17 amino acids. CDR3 nucleotide sequence: TGTGCCAGCAGTTTTCAACCACAGGGGGTCCTCTCCTACGAGCAGTACTTC. It codes for CASSFQPQGVLSYEQYF.

Concerning this clone itself: Other DNA sequences in the same sample also yield this CDR3. CDR3 nucleotides: TGTGCCAGCAGCGTAGCTCGGACGGGTAACTATGGCTACACCTTC. It specifies CASSVARTGNYGYTF. The chain links TRBV9 to TRBJ1-2; D is undetermined. The length of the CDR3 is 15 residues. Germline lookup yields CDR1 SGDLS and CDR2 YYNGEE. V shed 0 bases and J shed 1 base, with 10 bases lying between them.

V gene TRBV7-6 combines with J gene TRBJ1-4, with 8 bases lining up with TRBD1. Germline V gene data show CDR1 as SGHVS and CDR2 as FNYEAQ. V lost 4 bases and J lost 4; bases outside the gene matches: 5. The CDR3 runs 15 residues. The CDR3 here is CASSSTGVGNEKLFF. CDR3 DNA sequence: TGTGCCAGCAGCTCGACAGGGGTTGGTAATGAAAAACTGTTTTTT.

This clone was found once. The chain employs TRBV25-1 and TRBJ2-5; a weak D match, TRBD2 (6 bases). The CDR3 has 12 amino acids. The germline V and J ends were trimmed by 3 bases and 7 bases, with 9 bases remaining between them. Germline V gene lookup returns CDR1 MGHDK and CDR2 SYGVNS. CDR3 protein: CASSEGGGTQYF. The CDR3 bases are TGTGCCAGCAGTGAGGGGGGAGGGACCCAGTACTTC. Together with reference TRBV25-1 and TRBJ2-5, the CDR3 gives the full variable domain: EADIYQTPRYLVIGTGKKITLECSQTMGHDKMYWYQQDPGMELHLIHYSYGVNSTEKGDLSSESTVSRIRTEHFPLTLESARPSHTSQYLCASSEGGGTQYFGPGTRLLVL.